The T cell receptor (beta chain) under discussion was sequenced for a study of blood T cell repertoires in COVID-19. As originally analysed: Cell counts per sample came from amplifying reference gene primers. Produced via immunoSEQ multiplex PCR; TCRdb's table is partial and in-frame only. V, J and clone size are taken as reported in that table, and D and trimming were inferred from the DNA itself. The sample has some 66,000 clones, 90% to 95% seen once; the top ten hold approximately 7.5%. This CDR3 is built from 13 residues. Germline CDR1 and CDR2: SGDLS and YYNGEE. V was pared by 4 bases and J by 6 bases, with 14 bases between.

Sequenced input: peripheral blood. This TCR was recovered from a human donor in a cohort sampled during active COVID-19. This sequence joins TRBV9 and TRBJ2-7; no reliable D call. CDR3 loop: CASSPGLLREQYF. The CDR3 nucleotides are TGTGCCAGCAGCCCGGGTCTCCTTCGCGAGCAGTACTTC.